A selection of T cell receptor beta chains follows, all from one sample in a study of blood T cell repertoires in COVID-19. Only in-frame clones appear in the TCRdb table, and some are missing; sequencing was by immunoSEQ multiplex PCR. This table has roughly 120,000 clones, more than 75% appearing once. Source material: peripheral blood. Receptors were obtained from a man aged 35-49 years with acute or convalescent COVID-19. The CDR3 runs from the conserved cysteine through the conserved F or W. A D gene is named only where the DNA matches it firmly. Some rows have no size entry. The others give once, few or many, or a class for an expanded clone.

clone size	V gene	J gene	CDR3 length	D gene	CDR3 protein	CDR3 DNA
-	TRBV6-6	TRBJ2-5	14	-	CASRGSGFQETQYF	TGTGCCAGCAGAGGCTCGGGGTTCCAAGAGACCCAGTACTTC
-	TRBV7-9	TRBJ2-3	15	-	CASSWEQGDTDTQYF	TGTGCCAGCAGCTGGGAACAGGGAGACACAGATACGCAGTATTTT
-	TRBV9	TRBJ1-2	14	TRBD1	CASSATGGAYGYTF	TGTGCCAGCAGCGCGACAGGGGGAGCCTATGGCTACACCTTC
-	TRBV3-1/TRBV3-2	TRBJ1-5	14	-	CASSPGGTNQPQHF	TGTGCCAGCAGCCCAGGTGGGACTAATCAGCCCCAGCATTTT
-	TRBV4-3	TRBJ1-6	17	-	CASSKEYAGAYNSPLHF	TGCGCCAGCAGCAAAGAGTACGCGGGGGCCTATAATTCACCCCTCCACTTT
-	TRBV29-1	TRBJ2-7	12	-	CSVRGYAYEQYF	TGCAGCGTTCGCGGGTATGCCTACGAGCAGTACTTC
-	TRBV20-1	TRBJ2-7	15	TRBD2	CSASNSGGRDYEQYF	TGCAGTGCTAGTAACTCTGGCGGGAGGGACTACGAGCAGTACTTC
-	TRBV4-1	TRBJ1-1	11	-	CASRGEFGAFF	TGCGCCAGCCGTGGGGAGTTCGGGGCTTTCTTT
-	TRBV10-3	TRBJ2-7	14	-	CAISEGQNPYEQYF	TGTGCCATCAGTGAAGGACAGAATCCCTACGAGCAGTACTTC
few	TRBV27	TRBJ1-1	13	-	CASRTSADTEAFF	TGTGCCAGCAGAACAAGTGCGGACACTGAAGCTTTCTTT
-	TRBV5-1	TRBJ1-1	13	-	CASSGAGRTEAFF	TGCGCCAGCAGCGGTGCGGGGAGAACTGAAGCTTTCTTT
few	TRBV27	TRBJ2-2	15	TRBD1	CASSYTGVATGELFF	TGTGCCAGCAGCTACACAGGGGTGGCCACCGGGGAGCTGTTTTTT
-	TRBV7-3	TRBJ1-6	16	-	CASSSTGGRWNSPLHF	TGTGCCAGCAGCTCAACCGGGGGAAGGTGGAATTCACCCCTCCACTTT
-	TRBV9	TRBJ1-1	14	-	CASSVGRGNTEAFF	TGTGCCAGCAGCGTAGGGCGGGGGAACACTGAAGCTTTCTTT
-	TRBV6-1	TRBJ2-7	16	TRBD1	CASSEGWGQGSYEQYF	TGTGCCAGCAGTGAGGGTTGGGGACAGGGCTCCTACGAGCAGTACTTC
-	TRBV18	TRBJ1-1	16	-	CASSPPVPGHNTEAFF	TGTGCCAGCTCACCACCAGTCCCGGGACATAACACTGAAGCTTTCTTT
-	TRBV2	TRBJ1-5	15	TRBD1	CASSLDRGPNQPQHF	TGTGCCAGCTCTCTGGACAGGGGGCCCAATCAGCCCCAGCATTTT
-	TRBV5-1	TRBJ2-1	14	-	CASSSPNSYNEQFF	TGCGCCAGCAGCTCCCCCAACTCCTACAATGAGCAGTTCTTC
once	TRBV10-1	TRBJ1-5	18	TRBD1	CASYIGGPRDRFNQPQHF	TGCGCCAGTTATATAGGGGGGCCCAGGGACAGGTTTAATCAGCCCCAGCATTTT
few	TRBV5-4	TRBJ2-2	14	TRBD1	CASSFNRGSGELFF	TGTGCCAGCAGCTTTAACAGGGGGAGCGGGGAGCTGTTTTTT
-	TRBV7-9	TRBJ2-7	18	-	CASSLPAGAGDRSYEQYF	TGTGCCAGCAGCTTACCGGCGGGGGCGGGGGACCGATCCTACGAGCAGTACTTC
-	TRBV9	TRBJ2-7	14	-	CASSVEIEESEQYF	TGTGCCAGCAGCGTAGAGATCGAGGAGTCCGAGCAGTACTTC
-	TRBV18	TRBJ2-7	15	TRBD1	CASSPPTGGMNEQYF	TGTGCCAGCTCACCACCGACAGGGGGAATGAACGAGCAGTACTTC
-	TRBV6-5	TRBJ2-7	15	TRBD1	CASSYTRTGWEEQYF	TGTGCCAGCAGTTACACTAGGACAGGATGGGAAGAGCAGTACTTC
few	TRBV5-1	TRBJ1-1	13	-	CASTGGMNTEAFF	TGCGCCAGCACCGGGGGTATGAACACTGAAGCTTTCTTT
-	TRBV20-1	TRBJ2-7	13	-	CSASPGVSYEQYF	TGCAGTGCAAGTCCAGGGGTGTCCTACGAGCAGTACTTC
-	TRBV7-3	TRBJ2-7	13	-	CASSLSGGGEQYF	TGTGCCAGCAGCTTAAGCGGCGGCGGTGAGCAGTACTTC
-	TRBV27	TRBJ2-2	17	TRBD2	CASRLGLAGGRTGELFF	TGTGCCAGCAGGCTGGGACTAGCGGGGGGGCGAACCGGGGAGCTGTTTTTT
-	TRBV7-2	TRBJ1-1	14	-	CASSLGGRITEAFF	TGTGCCAGCAGCTTAGGTGGCAGAATCACTGAAGCTTTCTTT
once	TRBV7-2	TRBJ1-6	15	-	CASSLIRSGNSPLHF	TGTGCCAGCAGCTTGATCAGGTCAGGGAATTCACCCCTCCACTTT
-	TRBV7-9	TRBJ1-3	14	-	CASSLRGSGNTIYF	TGTGCCAGCAGCCTTCGGGGCTCTGGAAACACCATATATTTT
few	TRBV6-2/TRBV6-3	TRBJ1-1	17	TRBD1	CASSYSRDSWGNTEAFF	TGTGCCAGCAGTTACTCCCGGGACAGTTGGGGGAACACTGAAGCTTTCTTT
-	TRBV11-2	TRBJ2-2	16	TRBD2	CASSPAGGTNTGELFF	TGTGCCAGCAGCCCCGCCGGGGGGACGAACACCGGGGAGCTGTTTTTT
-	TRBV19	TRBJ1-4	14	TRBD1	CASSSRGRDEKLFF	TGTGCCAGTAGCAGCAGGGGGCGCGATGAAAAACTGTTTTTT
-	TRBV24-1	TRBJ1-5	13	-	CATSVGRDQPQHF	TGTGCCACCAGTGTAGGGAGGGATCAGCCCCAGCATTTT
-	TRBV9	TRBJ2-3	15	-	CASSVRAGITDTQYF	TGTGCCAGCAGCGTTCGGGCGGGGATCACAGATACGCAGTATTTT
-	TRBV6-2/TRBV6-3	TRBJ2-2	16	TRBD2	CASSYLAGGDTGELFF	TGTGCCAGCAGTTACCTAGCGGGGGGTGACACCGGGGAGCTGTTTTTT
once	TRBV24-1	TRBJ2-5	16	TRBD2	CATKCSSGGGGETQYF	TGTGCCACTAAGTGCTCCTCGGGGGGGGGCGGAGAGACCCAGTACTTC
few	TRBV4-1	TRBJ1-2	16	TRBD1	CASSQDATGSNYGYTF	TGCGCCAGCAGCCAAGATGCGACAGGGAGCAACTATGGCTACACCTTC
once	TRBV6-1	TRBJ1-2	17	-	CASSEARAKEWNYGYTF	TGTGCCAGCAGTGAAGCCCGAGCGAAGGAATGGAACTATGGCTACACCTTC
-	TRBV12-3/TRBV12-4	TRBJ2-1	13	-	CASSLPPSNEQFF	TGTGCCAGCAGTTTGCCTCCTAGCAATGAGCAGTTCTTC
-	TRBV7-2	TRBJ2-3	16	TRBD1	CASSLVGTGYTDTQYF	TGTGCCAGCAGCTTAGTAGGGACAGGATACACAGATACGCAGTATTTT
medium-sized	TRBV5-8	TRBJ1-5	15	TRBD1	CASSFTDRVGQPQHF	TGTGCCAGCAGCTTTACCGACAGGGTCGGCCAGCCCCAGCATTTT
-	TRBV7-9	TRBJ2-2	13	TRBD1	CASSFAGGGELFF	TGTGCCAGCAGCTTTGCAGGGGGCGGGGAGCTGTTTTTT
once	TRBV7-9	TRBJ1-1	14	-	CASTSGGYRTEAFF	TGTGCCAGCACCAGTGGAGGGTATCGGACTGAAGCTTTCTTT
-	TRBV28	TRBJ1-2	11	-	CASSQLRGYTF	TGTGCCAGCAGCCAACTAAGGGGCTACACCTTC
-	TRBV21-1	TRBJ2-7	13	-	CASSKSGVYEQYF	TGTGCCAGCAGCAAATCCGGGGTCTACGAGCAGTACTTC
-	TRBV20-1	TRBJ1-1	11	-	CSAAGPNEAFF	TGCAGTGCTGCGGGGCCAAATGAAGCTTTCTTT
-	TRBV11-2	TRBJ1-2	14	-	CASSPRQDYYGYTF	TGTGCCAGCAGCCCGCGACAGGACTACTATGGCTACACCTTC
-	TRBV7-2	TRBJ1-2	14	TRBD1	CASSFGTGGYGYTF	TGTGCCAGCAGCTTCGGGACAGGGGGTTATGGCTACACCTTC
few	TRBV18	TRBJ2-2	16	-	CASSRGQLSNTGELFF	TGTGCCAGCTCCCGTGGACAGTTATCGAACACCGGGGAGCTGTTTTTT
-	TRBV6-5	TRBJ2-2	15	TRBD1	CATQRGQGHEGELFF	TGTGCCACCCAACGGGGACAGGGACATGAAGGGGAGCTGTTTTTT
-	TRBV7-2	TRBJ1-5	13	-	CASSWGLTQPQHF	TGTGCCAGCAGCTGGGGCCTGACACAGCCCCAGCATTTT
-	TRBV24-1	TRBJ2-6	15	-	CATSLAGSGANVLTF	TGTGCCACCAGTTTGGCGGGCTCTGGGGCCAACGTCCTGACTTTC
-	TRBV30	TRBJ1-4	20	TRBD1	CAWRINRRDRGIATNEKLFF	TGTGCCTGGCGGATAAACCGGAGGGACAGGGGGATAGCAACTAATGAAAAACTGTTTTTT
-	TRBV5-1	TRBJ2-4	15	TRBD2	CASSTSGLAKNIQYF	TGCGCCAGCAGTACTAGCGGATTAGCCAAAAACATTCAGTACTTC
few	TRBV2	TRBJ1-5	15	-	CASSEGRQINQPQHF	TGTGCCAGCAGTGAAGGCAGACAGATCAATCAGCCCCAGCATTTT